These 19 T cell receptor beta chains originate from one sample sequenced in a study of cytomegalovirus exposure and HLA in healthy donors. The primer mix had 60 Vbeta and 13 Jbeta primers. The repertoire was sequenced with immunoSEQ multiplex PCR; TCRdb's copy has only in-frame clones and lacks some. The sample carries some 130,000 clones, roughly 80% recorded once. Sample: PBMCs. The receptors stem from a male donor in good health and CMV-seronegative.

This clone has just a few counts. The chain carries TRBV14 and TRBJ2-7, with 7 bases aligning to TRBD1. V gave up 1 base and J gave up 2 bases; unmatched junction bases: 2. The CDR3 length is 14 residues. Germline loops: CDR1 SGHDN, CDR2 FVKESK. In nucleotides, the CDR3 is TGTGCCAGCAGCCAAGGACAGGGCCCCTACGAGCAGTACTTC. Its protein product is CASSQGQGPYEQYF.

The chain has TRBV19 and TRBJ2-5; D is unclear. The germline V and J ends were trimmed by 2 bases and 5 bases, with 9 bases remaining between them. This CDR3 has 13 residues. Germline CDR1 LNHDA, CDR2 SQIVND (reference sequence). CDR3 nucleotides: TGTGCCAGTAGTATAAACTACGGGGAGACCCAGTACTTC. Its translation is CASSINYGETQYF.

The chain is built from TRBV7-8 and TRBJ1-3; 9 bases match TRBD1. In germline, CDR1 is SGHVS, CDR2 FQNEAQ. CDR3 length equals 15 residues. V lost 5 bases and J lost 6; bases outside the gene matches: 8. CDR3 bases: TGTGCCAGCAGCCCTGGGACAGGGCTTTTAAACACCATATATTTT. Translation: CASSPGTGLLNTIYF.

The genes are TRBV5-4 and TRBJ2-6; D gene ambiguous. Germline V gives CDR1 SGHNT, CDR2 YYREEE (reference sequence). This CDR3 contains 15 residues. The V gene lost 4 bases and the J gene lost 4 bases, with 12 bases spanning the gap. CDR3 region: CASSRVFSGANVLTF. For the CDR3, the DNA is TGTGCCAGCAGCCGGGTTTTCTCCGGGGCCAACGTCCTGACTTTC.

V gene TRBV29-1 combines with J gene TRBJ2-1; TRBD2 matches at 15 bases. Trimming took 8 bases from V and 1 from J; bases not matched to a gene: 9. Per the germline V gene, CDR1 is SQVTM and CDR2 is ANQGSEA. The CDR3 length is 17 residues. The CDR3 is CSTGGLAGGRSYNEQFF. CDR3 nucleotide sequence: TGCAGCACGGGGGGACTAGCGGGAGGAAGGTCCTACAATGAGCAGTTCTTC.

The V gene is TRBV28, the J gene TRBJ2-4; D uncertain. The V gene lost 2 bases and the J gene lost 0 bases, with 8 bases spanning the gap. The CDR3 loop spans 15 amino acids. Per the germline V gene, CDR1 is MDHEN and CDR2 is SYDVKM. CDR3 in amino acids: CASSLELLAKNIQYF. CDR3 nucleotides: TGTGCCAGCAGTTTAGAACTATTAGCCAAAAACATTCAGTACTTC.

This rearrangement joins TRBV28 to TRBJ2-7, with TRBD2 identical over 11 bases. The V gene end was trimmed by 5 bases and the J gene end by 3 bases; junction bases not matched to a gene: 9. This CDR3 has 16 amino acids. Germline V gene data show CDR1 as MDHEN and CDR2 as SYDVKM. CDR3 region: CASSTNPGTSGYEQYF. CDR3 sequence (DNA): TGTGCCAGCAGTACTAACCCCGGGACTAGCGGCTACGAGCAGTACTTC.

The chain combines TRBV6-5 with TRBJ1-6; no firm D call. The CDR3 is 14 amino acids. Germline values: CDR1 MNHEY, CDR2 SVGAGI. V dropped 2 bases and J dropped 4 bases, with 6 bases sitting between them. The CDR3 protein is CASSYEQYNSPLHF. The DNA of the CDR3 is TGTGCCAGCAGTTACGAGCAATATAATTCACCCCTCCACTTT.

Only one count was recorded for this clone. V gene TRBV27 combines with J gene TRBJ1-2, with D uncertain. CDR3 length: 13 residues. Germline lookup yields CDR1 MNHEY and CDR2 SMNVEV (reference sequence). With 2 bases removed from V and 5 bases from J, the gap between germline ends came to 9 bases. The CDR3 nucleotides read TGTGCCAGCAGTTTAGTCTCAGGTTATGGCTACACCTTC. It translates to CASSLVSGYGYTF.

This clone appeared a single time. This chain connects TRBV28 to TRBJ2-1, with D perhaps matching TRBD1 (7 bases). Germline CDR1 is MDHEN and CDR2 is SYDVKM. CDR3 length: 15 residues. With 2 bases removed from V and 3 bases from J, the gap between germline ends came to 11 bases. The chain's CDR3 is CASSLGGGSYNEQFF. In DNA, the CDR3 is TGTGCCAGCAGTTTAGGAGGGGGCAGCTACAATGAGCAGTTCTTC.

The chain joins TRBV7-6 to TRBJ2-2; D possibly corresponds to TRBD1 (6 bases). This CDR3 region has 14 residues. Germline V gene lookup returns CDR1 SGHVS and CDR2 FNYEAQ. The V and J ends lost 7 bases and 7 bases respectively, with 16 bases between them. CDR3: CASTRTVTNGELFF. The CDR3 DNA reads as TGTGCCAGCACCCGGACAGTAACCAACGGGGAGCTGTTTTTT.

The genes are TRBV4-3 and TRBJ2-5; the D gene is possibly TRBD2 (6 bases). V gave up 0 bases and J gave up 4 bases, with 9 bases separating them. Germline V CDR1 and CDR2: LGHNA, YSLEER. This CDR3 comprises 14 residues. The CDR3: CASSQDFGGETQYF. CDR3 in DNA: TGCGCCAGCAGCCAAGATTTCGGGGGAGAGACCCAGTACTTC.

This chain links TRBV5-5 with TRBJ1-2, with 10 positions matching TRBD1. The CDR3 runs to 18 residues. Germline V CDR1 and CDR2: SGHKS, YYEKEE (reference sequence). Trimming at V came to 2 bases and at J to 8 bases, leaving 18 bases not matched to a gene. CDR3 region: CASSFQYYQRQGAYGYTF. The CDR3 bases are TGTGCCAGCAGCTTTCAATACTACCAGCGACAGGGGGCTTACGGCTACACCTTC.

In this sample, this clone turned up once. The CDR3 region is CASSVLISPLHF. Written as DNA, the CDR3 is TGTGCCAGCAGTGTCCTAATCTCACCCCTCCACTTT. The chain links TRBV28 to TRBJ1-6; D is unresolved. CDR1 and CDR2 (germline): MDHEN, SYDVKM. The CDR3 spans 12 residues. Trimming shortened V by 5 bases and J by 10 bases, and 9 bases separated the two germline ends.

This CDR3 is CASSQALGGYGYTF. The CDR3 region has the DNA TGCGCCAGCAGCCAAGCATTGGGGGGTTATGGCTACACCTTC. V gene TRBV4-1 combines with J gene TRBJ1-2; possible D gene TRBD1, 5 bases. V shed 1 base and J shed 5 bases, with 11 bases lying between them. The germline V gene encodes CDR1 MGHRA and CDR2 YSYEKL. The CDR3 runs 14 residues.

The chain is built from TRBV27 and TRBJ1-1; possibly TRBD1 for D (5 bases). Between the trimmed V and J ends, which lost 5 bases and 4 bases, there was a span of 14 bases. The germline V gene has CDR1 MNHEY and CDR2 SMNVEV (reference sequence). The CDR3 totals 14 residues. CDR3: CASSPSTVGTEAFF. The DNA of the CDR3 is TGTGCCAGCAGTCCGTCGACAGTGGGCACTGAAGCTTTCTTT.

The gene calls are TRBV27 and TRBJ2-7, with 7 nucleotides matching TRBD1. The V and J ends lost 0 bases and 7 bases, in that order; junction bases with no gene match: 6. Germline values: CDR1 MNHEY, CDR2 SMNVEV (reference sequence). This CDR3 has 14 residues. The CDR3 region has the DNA TGTGCCAGCAGTTTATCCCGCAGGGGGTTTGAGCAGTACTTC. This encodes CASSLSRRGFEQYF.

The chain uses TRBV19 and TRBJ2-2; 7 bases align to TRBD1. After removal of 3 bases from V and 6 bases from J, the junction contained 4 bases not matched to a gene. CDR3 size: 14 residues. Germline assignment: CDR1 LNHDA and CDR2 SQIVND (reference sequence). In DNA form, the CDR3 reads TGTGCCAGTAGTATTGAAGGGGGCCCCGGGGAGCTGTTTTTT. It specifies CASSIEGGPGELFF.

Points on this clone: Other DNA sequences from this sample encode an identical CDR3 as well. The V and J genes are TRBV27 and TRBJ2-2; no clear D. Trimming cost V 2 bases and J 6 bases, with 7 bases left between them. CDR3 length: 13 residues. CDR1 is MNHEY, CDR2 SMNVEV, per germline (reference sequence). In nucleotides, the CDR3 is TGTGCCAGCAGTTTAGTCCGGGCCGGGGAGCTGTTTTTT. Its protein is CASSLVRAGELFF.